The 28 T cell receptor beta chains reported below all come from one sample, sequenced in a study of Ad26.COV2.S vaccination and SARS-CoV-2 variants. Treatment specified: over 15 received Ad26.COV2.S at low or high dose, single or two shots; about 5 received placebo; per-sample allocation not given. Samples came from day 63 after the first vaccine or placebo injection. TCRdb's table, derived via immunoSEQ multiplex PCR, lists solely in-frame clones and lacks some. Found here are around 400,000 clones, about four fifths of them singletons; the top ten hold roughly 7.4%. The sample in question was peripheral blood, obtained in a trial of Ad26.COV2.S vaccine versus placebo. The origin of the receptors is a person between 18 and 59 years old who received the Ad26.COV2.S COVID-19 vaccine or a placebo.

This clone showed up just a few times. This chain uses TRBV25-1 with TRBJ2-7, with D possibly TRBD1 on 5 matching bases. Germline CDR1 and CDR2: MGHDK and SYGVNS. This CDR3 is built from 13 residues. V was pared by 1 base and J by 7 bases, with 11 bases between. In DNA, the CDR3 is TGTGCCAGCAGTGAATCAGGCAGGGATGAGCAGTACTTC. It encodes CASSESGRDEQYF.

The table lists this clone with a few counts. The V call is TRBV29-1, the J call TRBJ2-7; TRBD2 might be the D (6 bases). Trimming pared 7 bases from V and 0 bases from J, leaving 16 bases between. CDR3 size: 14 residues. Germline V gene sequence: CDR1 SQVTM, CDR2 ANQGSEA. The CDR3 bases are TGCAGCGCCTCCGTCATGCGGGACTCCTACGAGCAGTACTTC. It translates to CSASVMRDSYEQYF.

J is TRBJ1-1 and V is TRBV10-3; D ambiguous. Germline CDR1 is ENHRY and CDR2 is SYGVKD. CDR3 length: 13 residues. V was trimmed by 7 bases and J by 2 bases, leaving 11 bases between them. This CDR3 reads CAITRAFNTEAFF. The CDR3 DNA reads as TGTGCCATCACCCGGGCCTTTAACACTGAAGCTTTCTTT.

This rearrangement joins TRBV20-1 to TRBJ1-2; D not certain. Germline V gives CDR1 DFQATT, CDR2 SNEGSKA (reference sequence). The CDR3 runs 11 residues. Written as DNA, the CDR3 is TGCAGCCCGAGAGAGCTTGGAGGCTACACCTTC. It encodes CSPRELGGYTF.

The CDR3 DNA reads as TGTGCCAGTAGGGCGGGACTAGCGGGCCTAGATACTACGCAGTATTTT. This translates into CASRAGLAGLDTTQYF. The chain joins TRBV19 to TRBJ2-3, with 12 positions matching TRBD2. V was clipped by 6 bases and J by 8 bases; unmatched bases: 12. From germline, CDR1 is LNHDA and CDR2 SQIVND (reference sequence). CDR3 length: 16 residues.

The J gene is TRBJ2-5, the V gene TRBV11-2, with 7 nucleotides matching TRBD2. This CDR3 contains 15 residues. The trim removed 6 bases at V and 2 bases at J, leaving 9 bases unmatched. Germline lookup yields CDR1 SGHAT and CDR2 FQNNGV. Here the CDR3 reads CASRRTGLLQETQYF. DNA of the CDR3: TGTGCCAGCAGACGAACGGGACTACTGCAAGAGACCCAGTACTTC.

The rearrangement uses TRBV5-1 and TRBJ2-7, with D possibly being TRBD1 (5 bases). In germline, CDR1 is SGHRS, CDR2 YFSETQ. Deletions cut 5 bases from V and 6 bases from J, with 21 bases between. CDR3 length equals 15 residues. The CDR3 protein is CASRSTANRQREQYF. CDR3 bases: TGCGCCAGCAGATCGACGGCTAATAGACAGCGCGAGCAGTACTTC.

This clone occurred a few times. J is TRBJ1-6 and V is TRBV2; no firm D call. The V gene's germline CDR1 is SNHLY and CDR2 FYNNEI. The V and J ends lost 5 bases and 11 bases respectively, with 13 bases between them. This CDR3 region has 13 residues. CDR3 nucleotides: TGTGCCAGCAGTAGTCAGTCCTTGACACCCCTCCACTTT. Translation gives CASSSQSLTPLHF.

This chain connects TRBV11-3 to TRBJ1-2; D call uncertain. In germline, CDR1 is SGHNT, CDR2 YENEEA. The CDR3 is made up of 14 amino acids. The germline V and J ends were trimmed by 4 bases and 8 bases, with 17 bases remaining between them. The CDR3 here is CASSSTSRWEGYTF. The CDR3 DNA sequence: TGTGCCAGCAGCTCCACTTCAAGATGGGAGGGCTACACCTTC.

The chain joins TRBV24-1 to TRBJ1-2; the match to TRBD1 covers 7 bases. This CDR3 region has 15 residues. Germline V gives CDR1 KGHDR, CDR2 SFDVKD. The junction had 5 bases not matched to a gene; V was cut back by 0 bases and J by 5 bases. The CDR3 sequence: CATSDLPAGGYGYTF. CDR3 sequence (DNA): TGTGCCACCAGTGATTTGCCGGCAGGGGGGTATGGCTACACCTTC.

The rearrangement links TRBV4-1 to TRBJ2-7; tentative D call: TRBD1 (6 bases). Germline loops: CDR1 MGHRA, CDR2 YSYEKL. This CDR3 contains 15 residues. V gave up 3 bases and J gave up 3 bases, with 15 bases separating them. CDR3 coding DNA: TGCGCCAGCAGCCAGGCCGCGGACAGTCTCTACGAGCAGTACTTC. Encoded protein: CASSQAADSLYEQYF.

This clone has just a few counts. The V gene is TRBV7-8, the J gene TRBJ2-7, with 9 positions matching TRBD1. Germline CDR1 is SGHVS and CDR2 is FQNEAQ. The CDR3 runs to 16 residues. J lost 2 bases, V lost 6 bases, and 11 bases had no gene match. CDR3: CASSASQTGGTYEQYF. CDR3 DNA: TGTGCCAGCAGTGCGAGTCAGACAGGGGGTACCTACGAGCAGTACTTC.

The chain has TRBV5-4 and TRBJ1-2, with D unresolved. CDR3 length equals 15 residues. Germline CDR1 is SGHNT and CDR2 is YYREEE (reference sequence). Trimming removed 0 bases at V and 2 bases at J, with 11 bases between. The CDR3 DNA reads as TGTGCCAGCAGCTTGGGCCCAGCGGCCAACTATGGCTACACCTTC. Amino acid sequence: CASSLGPAANYGYTF.

The chain's CDR3 is CASSGGLYGYTF. The CDR3 DNA sequence: TGTGCCAGCAGCGGAGGTTTATACGGCTACACCTTC. This rearrangement joins TRBV9 to TRBJ1-2; D unclear. The CDR3 is 12 residues long. Germline CDR1 and CDR2: SGDLS and YYNGEE. V was trimmed by 3 bases and J by 8 bases, leaving 11 bases between them.

The chain is built from TRBV5-6 and TRBJ2-3; a weak D match, TRBD2 (7 bases). Trimming cost V 4 bases and J 5 bases, with 20 bases left between them. This CDR3 contains 16 residues. CDR1 is SGHDT and CDR2 is YYEEEE in the germline V gene. CDR3 loop: CASSLPRGAGVDTQYF. CDR3 coding DNA: TGTGCCAGCAGCCTCCCCCGGGGGGCAGGTGTAGATACGCAGTATTTT.

This chain connects TRBV27 to TRBJ2-3; TRBD2 is a possible D gene (5 bases). Germline lookup yields CDR1 MNHEY and CDR2 SMNVEV (reference sequence). CDR3 length equals 12 residues. V was trimmed by 9 bases and J by 3 bases, leaving 10 bases between them. The CDR3 sequence is CASWESTDTQYF. The CDR3 DNA reads as TGTGCCAGTTGGGAGTCGACAGATACGCAGTATTTT.

The V and J genes are TRBV7-6 and TRBJ2-7; 9 nucleotides agree with TRBD1. Per germline, CDR1 SGHVS and CDR2 FNYEAQ. V lost 3 bases and J lost 3; bases outside the gene matches: 12. This CDR3 is 17 amino acids long. CDR3 DNA sequence: TGTGCCAGCAGCTTCGATACCAGGACAGGGGTAGACTACGAGCAGTACTTC. It encodes CASSFDTRTGVDYEQYF.

The chain joins TRBV7-9 to TRBJ1-4; D perhaps matches TRBD1 (5 bases). The CDR3 has 14 amino acids. Trimming took 5 bases from V and 10 from J, leaving 17 bases between them. Germline V lookup: CDR1 SEHNR, CDR2 FQNEAQ (reference sequence). The CDR3 DNA reads as TGTGCCAGCAGCCCATCTACTTCGGGGGGAAAACTGTTTTTT. Amino acids: CASSPSTSGGKLFF.

This clone came up a few times. This sequence joins TRBV12-3 or TRBV12-4 and TRBJ2-7; D uncertain. The CDR3 sequence is 13 residues long. Trimming shortened V by 4 bases and J by 6 bases, and 13 bases separated the two germline ends. The DNA of the CDR3 is TGTGCCAGCAGTTCCCAAGGTTTGTCCGAGCAGTACTTC. Translating gives CASSSQGLSEQYF.

The rearrangement uses TRBV5-1 and TRBJ2-4; the match to TRBD1 covers 8 bases. The CDR3 runs 16 residues. Trimming at V came to 2 bases and at J to 3 bases, leaving 7 bases not matched to a gene. Germline-derived CDR1 and CDR2 are SGHRS and YFSETQ. CDR3: CASSLGQGRGKNIQYF. For the CDR3, the DNA is TGCGCCAGCAGCTTAGGACAGGGCAGGGGCAAAAACATTCAGTACTTC.

The chain's CDR3 is CASSYLAAGEQYF. The DNA of the CDR3 is TGTGCCAGCAGCTACCTAGCGGCCGGCGAGCAGTACTTC. The J gene is TRBJ2-7, the V gene TRBV5-4; 7 bases are a match to TRBD2. The V and J ends lost 3 bases and 6 bases, in that order; junction bases with no gene match: 6. The CDR3 covers 13 residues. In germline, CDR1 is SGHNT, CDR2 YYREEE (reference sequence).

The chain joins TRBV7-9 to TRBJ2-5; 9 nucleotides line up with TRBD2. Germline V lookup: CDR1 SEHNR, CDR2 FQNEAQ (reference sequence). The CDR3 is 14 amino acids. The V gene end was trimmed by 8 bases and the J gene end by 4 bases; junction bases not matched to a gene: 8. As DNA, the CDR3 is TGTGCCAGCGGGTGGCGGGAGGGCGGAGAGACCCAGTACTTC. Protein sequence: CASGWREGGETQYF. Full variable domain (outside the CDR3, taken from reference TRBV7-9 and TRBJ2-5): DTGVSQNPRHKITKRGQNVTFRCDPISEHNRLYWYRQTLGQGPEFLTYFQNEAQLEKSRLLSDRFSAERPKGSFSTLEIQRTEQGDSAMYLCASGWREGGETQYFGPGTRLLVL.

The V gene is TRBV6-5, the J gene TRBJ1-5; no clear D. The V gene lost 4 bases and the J gene lost 4 bases, with 8 bases spanning the gap. Germline V gives CDR1 MNHEY, CDR2 SVGAGI. CDR3 length: 13 amino acids. CDR3 in amino acids: CASSFHTNQPQHF. DNA of the CDR3: TGTGCCAGCAGTTTCCACACGAATCAGCCCCAGCATTTT.

This chain joins TRBV5-5 and TRBJ2-7; no clear D. Germline V lookup: CDR1 SGHKS, CDR2 YYEKEE (reference sequence). The CDR3 is 11 amino acids. Trimming left V 4 bases short and J 2 bases short, with 4 bases between. The CDR3 region has the DNA TGTGCCAGCAGCCTCACCTACGAGCAGTACTTC. Residues: CASSLTYEQYF.

Only a few counts were recorded for this clone. This chain uses TRBV27 with TRBJ1-1; D is ambiguous. Germline V gives CDR1 MNHEY, CDR2 SMNVEV (reference sequence). V was shortened by 8 bases and J by 2 bases, with 12 bases between the two germline ends. The CDR3 sequence is 13 residues long. For the CDR3, the DNA is TGTGCCAGCGGCGGGAACGTCAACACTGAAGCTTTCTTT. It yields the protein CASGGNVNTEAFF.

Details on this clone: A junction end diverges from the germline sequence, so it may reflect a read error. The chain uses TRBV6-5 and TRBJ2-7; D is unclear. The germline CDR1 and CDR2 sequences are MNHEY and SVGAGI. The CDR3 runs 13 residues. The CDR3 here is CASRAKGSDEQYF. DNA for the CDR3: TGTGCCAGCAGGGCCAAAGGCTCCGACGAGCAGTACTTC.

The J gene is TRBJ2-5, the V gene TRBV20-1, with D hard to call. Germline V gives CDR1 DFQATT, CDR2 SNEGSKA (reference sequence). CDR3 length: 11 amino acids. V was shortened by 0 bases and J by 7 bases, with 6 bases between the two germline ends. Here the CDR3 reads CSARDSWTQYF. DNA of the CDR3: TGCAGTGCTAGAGATTCCTGGACCCAGTACTTC.

CDR3 region: CASSTGFAGANVLTF. The CDR3 nucleotides are TGTGCCAGCAGCACCGGTTTTGCTGGGGCCAACGTCCTGACTTTC. The chain links TRBV6-5 to TRBJ2-6; D is unclear. Germline V lookup: CDR1 MNHEY, CDR2 SVGAGI. V lost 6 bases and J 2 bases, leaving 11 bases between the germline ends. This CDR3 has 15 amino acids.